This T cell receptor (beta chain) was sequenced for a study of T cell responses to AZD1222 COVID-19 vaccine. Analyses pooled second doses at about 4 or about 12 weeks. Method: immunoSEQ multiplex PCR; TCRdb's copy keeps in-frame clones and lacks some. The sample lists some 100,000 clones; more than 75% were seen once. Germline V gene lookup returns CDR1 SGHNT and CDR2 YENEEA. Trimming pared 0 bases from V and 6 bases from J, leaving 8 bases between. The CDR3 loop spans 14 amino acids. Study results and limitations: Reportedly, nearly half the spike-specific TCRs target unmutated variant regions. Sampling captured repertoires only after the peak T cell response.

With regard to this clone: Its antigen is undetermined.

This clonotype was obtained from an adult who received the AZD1222 COVID-19 vaccine. The sequences come from peripheral blood, collected 28 days after the second AZD1222 dose. The V gene is TRBV11-3, the J gene TRBJ2-2; D is unresolved. CDR3: CASSLDRHPGELFF. CDR3 in DNA: TGTGCCAGCAGCTTAGATCGACATCCCGGGGAGCTGTTTTTT. Combining the CDR3 with reference TRBV11-3 and TRBJ2-2 gives the whole variable domain EAGVVQSPRYKIIEKKQPVAFWCNPISGHNTLYWYLQNLGQGPELLIRYENEEAVDDSQLPKDRFSAERLKGVDSTLKIQPAELGDSAVYLCASSLDRHPGELFFGEGSRLTVL.